These T cell receptor beta chains were read from a single sample in a study of blood T cell repertoires in COVID-19. The assay was immunoSEQ multiplex PCR, and TCRdb's table has in-frame clones only and misses some. The sample records some 6,100 clones, around 91% being singletons. The sample was peripheral blood. These TCRs come from a human donor in a cohort sampled during active COVID-19. CDR3s include the opening cysteine and the closing phenylalanine or tryptophan. The D gene is left open where the match is weak. Some rows have no size entry. The others give once, few or many, or a class for an expanded clone.

abundance	d_gene	j_gene	v_gene	CDR3nt	CDR3aa
-	-	TRBJ2-1	TRBV5-8	TGTGCCAGCAGCTTGGGCGTCGGGAGTGGCAATGAGCAGTTCTTC	CASSLGVGSGNEQFF
-	-	TRBJ1-4	TRBV7-9	TGTGCCAGCAGCTTAGCCCCCCCTGCAACTAATGAAAAACTGTTTTTT	CASSLAPPATNEKLFF
-	TRBD1	TRBJ1-3	TRBV19	TGTGCCAGTAGTACGGAATGGACAGGACACTCTGGAAACACCATATATTTT	CASSTEWTGHSGNTIYF
-	TRBD1	TRBJ1-4	TRBV4-2	TGTGCCAGCAGCCAAGAGAGGGGGACAGGGGACGAAAAACTGTTTTTT	CASSQERGTGDEKLFF
-	-	TRBJ1-5	TRBV5-8	TGTGCCAGCAGCCTTCCGGACAGAATCAATCAGCCCCAGCATTTT	CASSLPDRINQPQHF
-	TRBD1	TRBJ1-1	TRBV19	TGTGCCAGTAGAGAGGGGGCAGAGTACACTGAAGCTTTCTTT	CASREGAEYTEAFF
-	-	TRBJ2-7	TRBV4-2	TGTGCCAGCAGCCAAGAGGGGCAGGGAGGCCCCTACGAGCAGTACTTC	CASSQEGQGGPYEQYF
-	TRBD2	TRBJ2-1	TRBV10-3	TGTGCCATCATGGGGCTAGCGGGACGGGATGAGCAGTTCTTC	CAIMGLAGRDEQFF
-	-	TRBJ2-4	TRBV6-5	TGTGCCAGCAGCTCCAGCGGAAGAAAAAACATTCAGTACTTC	CASSSSGRKNIQYF
-	TRBD1	TRBJ1-5	TRBV30	TGTGCCTGGAGGGCGACAGGGGGCAGGGGTCAGCCCCAGCATTTT	CAWRATGGRGQPQHF
-	-	TRBJ2-3	TRBV5-6	TGTGCCAGCAGCTTGGCACAGACAGATACGCAGTATTTT	CASSLAQTDTQYF
-	TRBD2	TRBJ2-1	TRBV9	TGTGCCAGCAGCGTAGGGGGAAGCGGGAGAGAATACAATGAGCAGTTCTTC	CASSVGGSGREYNEQFF
-	TRBD1	TRBJ1-1	TRBV7-2	TGTGCCAGCAGCTACGACAGGGTTCACCAAGGACTCAGGAACACTGAAGCTTTCTTT	CASSYDRVHQGLRNTEAFF
-	TRBD2	TRBJ2-2	TRBV28	TGTGCCAGCAGATCTAGCGGGAGAGACACCGGGGAGCTGTTTTTT	CASRSSGRDTGELFF
-	TRBD1	TRBJ1-2	TRBV9	TGTGCCAGCAGCGACAGACCGGGACAGGTATATGGCTACACCTTC	CASSDRPGQVYGYTF
-	-	TRBJ2-7	TRBV3-1/TRBV3-2	TGTGCCAGCAGCCAAGTCGACTCAGAGCAGTACTTC	CASSQVDSEQYF
-	-	TRBJ2-1	TRBV6-5	TGTGCCAGCCGGACGGGACATTACAATGAGCAGTTCTTC	CASRTGHYNEQFF
once	TRBD1	TRBJ1-2	TRBV5-4	TGTGCCAGCAGTAAAACGGACAGGGTTGGTGGCTACACCTTC	CASSKTDRVGGYTF
-	-	TRBJ2-1	TRBV19	TGTGCCAGTAGTATTAGCGGATCGTGGGCTGAGCAGTTCTTC	CASSISGSWAEQFF
-	TRBD2	TRBJ2-5	TRBV7-7	TGTGCCAGCAAACCGGGGGGGCGGGGACCCTCGGAGACCCAGTACTTC	CASKPGGRGPSETQYF
-	TRBD1	TRBJ2-6	TRBV7-9	TGTGCCAGCAGCTCACCGGGACAGGGTCCCCCCGGGGCCAACGTCCTGACTTTC	CASSSPGQGPPGANVLTF
-	TRBD2	TRBJ2-1	TRBV24-1	TGTGCCACCAGTCAAGGAGCGGGAGTGAATTACAATGAGCAGTTCTTC	CATSQGAGVNYNEQFF
-	TRBD2	TRBJ2-5	TRBV5-8	TGTGCCAGCAGCTCGGGACTAGCGGGAGGCGAGACCCAGTACTTC	CASSSGLAGGETQYF
-	-	TRBJ1-5	TRBV28	TGTGCCAGCAGTTTAAGAGGGATCAATCAGCCCCAGCATTTT	CASSLRGINQPQHF
-	TRBD2	TRBJ2-1	TRBV4-1	TGCGCCAGCAGTCCTAGCGGGACGGGCTACAATGAGCAGTTCTTC	CASSPSGTGYNEQFF
-	-	TRBJ2-5	TRBV28	TGTGCCAGCAGACCCGGAGGGAAGGAGACCCAGTACTTC	CASRPGGKETQYF
-	-	TRBJ1-4	TRBV10-3	TGTGCCGCGAGGGGAGGGAGGGGTGAAAAACTGTTTTTT	CAARGGRGEKLFF
-	TRBD2	TRBJ2-1	TRBV24-1	TGTGCCACCAGTGACGCGGGAGTCACGAATGAGCAGTTCTTC	CATSDAGVTNEQFF
-	-	TRBJ2-7	TRBV10-2	TGCGCCAGCAGTGAGTCCAAGTGGGGGCAGTCAAGGTACGAGCAGTACTTC	CASSESKWGQSRYEQYF
-	-	TRBJ2-2	TRBV7-3	TGTGCCAGCAGCTTCTTGAACACCGGGGAGCTGTTTTTT	CASSFLNTGELFF
-	TRBD1	TRBJ1-5	TRBV5-6	TGTGCCAGCAGCCGACAGGGCCTTTTCAATCAGCCCCAGCATTTT	CASSRQGLFNQPQHF
-	TRBD2	TRBJ2-2	TRBV5-4	TGTGCCAGCAGCCGTGGAGGAGCGGGAGCCGGGGAGCTGTTTTTT	CASSRGGAGAGELFF